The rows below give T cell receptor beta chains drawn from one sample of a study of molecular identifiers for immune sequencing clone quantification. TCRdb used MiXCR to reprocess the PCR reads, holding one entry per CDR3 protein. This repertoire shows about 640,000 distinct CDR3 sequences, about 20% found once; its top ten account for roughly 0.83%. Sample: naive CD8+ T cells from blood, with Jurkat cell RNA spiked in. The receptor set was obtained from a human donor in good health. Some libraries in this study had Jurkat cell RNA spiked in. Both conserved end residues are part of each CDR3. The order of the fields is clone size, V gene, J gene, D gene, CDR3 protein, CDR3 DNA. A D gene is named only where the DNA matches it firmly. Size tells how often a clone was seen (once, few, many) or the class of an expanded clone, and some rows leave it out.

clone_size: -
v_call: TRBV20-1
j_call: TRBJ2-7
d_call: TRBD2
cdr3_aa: CSARPPEGLAGGGEQYF
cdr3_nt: TGCAGTGCTAGACCCCCAGAAGGGCTAGCGGGAGGTGGGGAGCAGTACTTC

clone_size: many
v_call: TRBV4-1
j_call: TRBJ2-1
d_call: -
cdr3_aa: CASSQDVGLTNEQFF
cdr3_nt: TGCGCCAGCAGCCAAGATGTGGGACTTACGAATGAGCAGTTCTTC

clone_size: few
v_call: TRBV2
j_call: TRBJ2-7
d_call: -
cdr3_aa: CASTEQGGYEQYF
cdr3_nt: TGTGCCAGCACAGAGCAGGGGGGATACGAGCAGTACTTC

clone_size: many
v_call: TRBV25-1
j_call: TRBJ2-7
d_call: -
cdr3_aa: CASSDPSRPSYEQYF
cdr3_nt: TGTGCCAGCAGTGATCCCAGCAGGCCCTCCTACGAGCAGTACTTC

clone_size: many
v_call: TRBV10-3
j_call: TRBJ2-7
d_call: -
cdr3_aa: CAISGGLATYEQYF
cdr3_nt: TGTGCCATCAGTGGAGGGCTTGCAACCTACGAGCAGTACTTC

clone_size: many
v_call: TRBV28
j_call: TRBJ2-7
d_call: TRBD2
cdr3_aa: CASSFRGLSIYEQYF
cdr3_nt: TGTGCCAGCAGTTTTAGGGGACTATCGATCTACGAGCAGTACTTC

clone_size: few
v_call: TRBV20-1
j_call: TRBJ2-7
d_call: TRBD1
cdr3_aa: CSAKTGGLSYEQYF
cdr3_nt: TGCAGTGCCAAAACAGGGGGATTGTCCTACGAGCAGTACTTC

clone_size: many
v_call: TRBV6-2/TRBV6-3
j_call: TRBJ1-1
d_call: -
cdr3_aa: CASSSSAMNTEAFF
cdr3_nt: TGTGCCAGCAGTTCAAGCGCCATGAACACTGAAGCTTTCTTT

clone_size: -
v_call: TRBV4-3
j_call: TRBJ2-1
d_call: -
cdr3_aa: CASSQDLLGGPLNEQFF
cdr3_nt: TGCGCCAGCAGCCAAGATCTTTTGGGGGGCCCTTTAAATGAGCAGTTCTTC

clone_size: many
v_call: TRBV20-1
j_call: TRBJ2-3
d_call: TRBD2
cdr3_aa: CSARLAGESTDTQYF
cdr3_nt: TGCAGTGCTAGATTAGCGGGAGAGAGCACAGATACGCAGTATTTT

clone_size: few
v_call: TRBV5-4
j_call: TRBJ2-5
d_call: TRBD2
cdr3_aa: CASSFALAGYKETQYF
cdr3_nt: TGTGCCAGCAGCTTTGCCCTAGCGGGGTACAAAGAGACCCAGTACTTC

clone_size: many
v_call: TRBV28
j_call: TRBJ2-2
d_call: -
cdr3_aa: CASSSRRNTGELFF
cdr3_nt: TGTGCCAGCAGCTCACGTAGGAACACCGGGGAGCTGTTTTTT

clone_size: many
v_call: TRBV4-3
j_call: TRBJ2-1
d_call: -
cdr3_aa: CASSQDFGQGHYNEQFF
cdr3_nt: TGCGCCAGCAGCCAAGATTTTGGGCAGGGCCACTACAATGAGCAGTTCTTC

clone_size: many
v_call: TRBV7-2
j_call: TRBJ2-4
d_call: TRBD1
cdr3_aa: CASTHLDREPIQYF
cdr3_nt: TGTGCCAGCACCCATCTGGACAGGGAACCCATTCAGTACTTC

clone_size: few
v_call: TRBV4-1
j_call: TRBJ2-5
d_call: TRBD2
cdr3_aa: CASSQGLAGGPEETQYF
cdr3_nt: TGCGCCAGCAGCCAAGGACTAGCGGGAGGGCCGGAAGAGACCCAGTACTTC

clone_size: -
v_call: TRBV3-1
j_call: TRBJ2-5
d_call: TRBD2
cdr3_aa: CASSQWGAAGEQETQYF
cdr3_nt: TGTGCCAGCAGCCAATGGGGGGCAGCGGGGGAACAAGAGACCCAGTACTTC

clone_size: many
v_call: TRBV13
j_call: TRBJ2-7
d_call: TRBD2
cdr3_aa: CASSLDGGGPREQYF
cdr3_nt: TGTGCCAGCAGCTTAGACGGGGGAGGGCCAAGGGAGCAGTACTTC

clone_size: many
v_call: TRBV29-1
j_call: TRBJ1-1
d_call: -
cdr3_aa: CTYRPRMLGYEAFF
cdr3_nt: TGCACCTACCGTCCACGAATGTTAGGATATGAAGCTTTCTTT

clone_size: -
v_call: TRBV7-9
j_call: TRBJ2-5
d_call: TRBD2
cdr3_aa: CASSLRTSSQETQYF
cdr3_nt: TGTGCCAGCAGCTTAAGGACTAGCAGCCAAGAGACCCAGTACTTC

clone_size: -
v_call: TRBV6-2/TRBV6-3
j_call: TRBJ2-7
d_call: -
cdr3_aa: CASRRGTFYEQYF
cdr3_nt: TGTGCCAGCAGAAGGGGCACTTTCTACGAGCAGTACTTC

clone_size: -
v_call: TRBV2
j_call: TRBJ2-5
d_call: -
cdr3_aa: CASIGVAGAYQETQYF
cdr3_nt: TGTGCCAGCATTGGTGTGGCGGGGGCGTACCAAGAGACCCAGTACTTC

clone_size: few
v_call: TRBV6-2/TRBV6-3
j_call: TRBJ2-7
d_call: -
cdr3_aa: CASSYGAGNYEQYF
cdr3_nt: TGTGCCAGCAGTTACGGGGCAGGAAACTACGAGCAGTACTTC

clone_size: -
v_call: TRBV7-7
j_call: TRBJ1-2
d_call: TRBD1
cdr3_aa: CASSFDRDYGYTF
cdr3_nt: TGTGCTAGCAGCTTCGACAGGGACTATGGCTACACCTTC

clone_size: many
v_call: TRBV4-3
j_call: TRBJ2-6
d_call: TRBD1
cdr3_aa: CASSQDRSLVSGANVLTF
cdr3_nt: TGCGCCAGCAGCCAGGACAGGAGCCTAGTGTCTGGGGCCAACGTCCTGACTTTC

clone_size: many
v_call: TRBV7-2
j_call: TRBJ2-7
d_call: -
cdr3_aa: CASSLEGGPSSYEQYF
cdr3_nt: TGTGCCAGCAGCTTAGAGGGGGGGCCCAGCTCCTACGAGCAGTACTTC

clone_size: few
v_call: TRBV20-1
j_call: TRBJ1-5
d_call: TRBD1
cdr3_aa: CSARDLYRGGQPRHF
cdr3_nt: TGCAGTGCTAGAGATCTGTACAGGGGGGGACAGCCCCGGCATTTT

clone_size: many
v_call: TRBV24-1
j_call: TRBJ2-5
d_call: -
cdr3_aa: CATSDPLRPQETQYF
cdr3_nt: TGTGCCACCAGTGACCCCCTACGACCCCAAGAGACCCAGTACTTC

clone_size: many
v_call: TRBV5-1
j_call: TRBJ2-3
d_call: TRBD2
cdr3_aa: CASRSTSGRQGDTQYF
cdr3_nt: TGCGCCAGCAGGTCGACTAGCGGGAGGCAAGGGGATACGCAGTATTTT